The entry that follows covers one TCR beta chain sequence. Its antigen remains unidentified. The junction departs from the called germline gene at one end, perhaps through a read error. Germline CDR1 SEHNR, CDR2 FQNEAQ (reference sequence). The CDR3 totals 15 residues. The source of the sample is a study of cytomegalovirus exposure and HLA in healthy donors. General observations from the study: Certain indistinguishable V segments, among them TRBV6-2 and TRBV6-3, were excluded. For presence/absence analyses, sequencing depth was assumed to be roughly uniform across donors. Rare sequences made up most TCRs, while some public TCRs were found in many donors. About 90% or about 30% of the time was how often most TCR beta V segments were productive, according to an earlier analysis.

PCR used 60 Vbeta primers and 13 Jbeta primers. Some clones are missing from TCRdb's copy, which holds only in-frame ones; the method was immunoSEQ multiplex PCR. The table records roughly 120,000 clones, 80% to 85% of them present only once. The chain uses TRBV7-9 and TRBJ1-2; D ambiguous. Sequencing was performed on PBMCs. The sequence was collected from a woman aged 55 to 70 in good health and CMV-seropositive. This chain's CDR3 is CSSSLYLEGNYGYTF. CDR3 coding DNA: TGTTCCAGCAGCTTATATCTGGAGGGAAACTATGGCTACACCTTC.